The present TCR beta chain was sequenced within a study of technical replicates of blood from a few donors. Germline-derived CDR1 and CDR2 are PRHDT and FYEKMQ (reference sequence). V dropped 5 bases and J dropped 4 bases, with 12 bases sitting between them. The CDR3 consists of 14 residues. The repertoire was sequenced with immunoSEQ multiplex PCR; TCRdb's copy has only in-frame clones and lacks some. The sample includes 70,000 to 85,000 clones, roughly 89% of them seen just once. The chain is built from TRBV13 and TRBJ1-5, with D maybe TRBD1 (6 bases). The sample taken for sequencing was T cells isolated from PBMCs. The receptor was derived from a human donor in good health. This CDR3 reads CASSEGGVNQPQHF. In DNA, the CDR3 is TGTGCCAGCAGCGAAGGGGGGGTAAATCAGCCCCAGCATTTT.